This T cell receptor (beta chain) was profiled in a study of blood T cells in healthy people across ages. Overall study results and limits: Estimated diversity that came from one million T cells was considered an underestimate. PBMCs left unsorted prevented a conclusive naive versus antigen-experienced comparison. Both higher diversity and more naive CD4+ cells marked long-lived donors when set against aged donors.

On this clonotype: Its antigen is unidentified.

Combining a sample-barcoded 5' primer with a J-beta primer mix, a second PCR ran for roughly 6 to 12 cycles. The study obtained at least 2.5 million CDR3-containing paired-end reads from every sample. TCRdb called the 5' RACE reads again in MiXCR, with one record for every CDR3 protein. The sample has fewer than 2,000,000 distinct CDR3 sequences, about two fifths seen once. CDR1 and CDR2 (germline): SGHRS, YFSETQ. The CDR3 covers 14 residues. Trimming took 7 bases from V and 1 from J, leaving 14 bases between them. This receptor was taken from a human donor in good health. V and J are TRBV5-1 and TRBJ1-1; TRBD1 might be the D (6 bases). The sequenced material came from blood. CDR3 residues: CASRWDTENTEAFF. In nucleotides, the CDR3 is TGCGCCAGCCGTTGGGACACGGAGAACACTGAAGCTTTCTTT. Combining the CDR3 with reference TRBV5-1 and TRBJ1-1 gives the whole variable domain KAGVTQTPRYLIKTRGQQVTLSCSPISGHRSVSWYQQTPGQGLQFLFEYFSETQRNKGNFPGRFSGRQFSNSRSEMNVSTLELGDSALYLCASRWDTENTEAFFGQGTRLTVV.